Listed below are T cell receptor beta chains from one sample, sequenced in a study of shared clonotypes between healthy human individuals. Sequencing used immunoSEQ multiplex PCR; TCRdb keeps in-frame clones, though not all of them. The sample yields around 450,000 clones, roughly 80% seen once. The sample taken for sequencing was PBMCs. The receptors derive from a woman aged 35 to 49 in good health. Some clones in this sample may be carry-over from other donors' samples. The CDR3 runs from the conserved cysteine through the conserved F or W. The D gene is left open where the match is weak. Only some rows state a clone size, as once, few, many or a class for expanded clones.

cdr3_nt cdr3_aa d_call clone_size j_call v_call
TGTGCCAGCAGTACCGCCGGGACAGGTAATCAGCCCCAGCATTTT CASSTAGTGNQPQHF TRBD1 . TRBJ1-5 TRBV2
TGTGCCAGCAGTTTATGGGCAGAAGAGACCCAGTACTTC CASSLWAEETQYF . . TRBJ2-5 TRBV27
TGTGCCAGCAGCCGGTCAACCGCAACCGGGGCCAACGTCCTGACTTTC CASSRSTATGANVLTF . . TRBJ2-6 TRBV7-2
TGTGCCAGCAGTCCGGGAGCGGGAGGGTCCACAGATACGCAGTATTTT CASSPGAGGSTDTQYF TRBD2 . TRBJ2-3 TRBV27
TGTGCCAGCAAGCGGGAACCCGGGGCAGATACGCAGTATTTT CASKREPGADTQYF TRBD2 . TRBJ2-3 TRBV6-1
TGTGCCAGCAGCTTAGCAGGACAGGAGACCTACGAGCAGTACTTC CASSLAGQETYEQYF TRBD1 . TRBJ2-7 TRBV7-8
TGTGCCAGCAGCTTACTGTTAGCGGGAGTAGATACGCAGTATTTT CASSLLLAGVDTQYF TRBD2 . TRBJ2-3 TRBV7-3
TGCGCCAGCAGCCTAGGGACAGGGAAAAACATTCAGTACTTC CASSLGTGKNIQYF TRBD1 . TRBJ2-4 TRBV4-1
TGTGCCTGGAGTGTACGTGCGGACAATGAGCAGTTCTTC CAWSVRADNEQFF . few TRBJ2-1 TRBV30
TGTGCCAGCAGCTTAGGGGGGCAGAACACTGAAGCTTTCTTT CASSLGGQNTEAFF . . TRBJ1-1 TRBV7-8
TGTGCCAGCAGGCCCGCCTCAGGGGCTAGCAATCAGCCCCAGCATTTT CASRPASGASNQPQHF . . TRBJ1-5 TRBV28
TGTGCCAGCAGCAACAGGGTGGGGGGCAATGAGCAGTTCTTC CASSNRVGGNEQFF . once TRBJ2-1 TRBV2
TGTGCCTGTACTATTGACAGGGCACAAGAGACCCAGTACTTC CACTIDRAQETQYF TRBD1 once TRBJ2-5 TRBV30
TGTGCCAGCATCCCGGGGGGGGATCGCCTCCAAAACTATGGCTACACCTTC CASIPGGDRLQNYGYTF . . TRBJ1-2 TRBV11-2
TGCGCCAGCAGTGGGGAGGACATCAATTTAGTGGGTCTTCAGCCCCAGCATTTT CASSGEDINLVGLQPQHF . . TRBJ1-5 TRBV10-1
TGTGCCAGCAGTTCCGGGACAGGGTCCTACAATGAGCAGTTCTTC CASSSGTGSYNEQFF TRBD1 few TRBJ2-1 TRBV27
TGCGCCAGCAGTGGGGCAGGAGGGCCGGATGAGCAGTTCTTC CASSGAGGPDEQFF . . TRBJ2-1 TRBV10-1
TGTGCCAGCAGCTTGGGGGGGCTGGATACGCAGTATTTT CASSLGGLDTQYF . . TRBJ2-3 TRBV5-4